Listed below are T cell receptor beta chains from one sample, sequenced in a study of CD8 T cells in ankylosing spondylitis. A single record per CDR3 protein comes from TCRdb applying MiXCR to the 5' RACE reads. The sample lists approximately 190,000 distinct CDR3 sequences, 10% to 15% seen once, with 11% in the top ten. Sample: blood, either unsorted or a sorted T cell fraction (not recorded which). These receptors all stem from a female donor with ankylosing spondylitis or in good health (not recorded which). CDR3s include the opening cysteine and the closing phenylalanine or tryptophan. D genes are given only for firm matches. Expanded clones get a size class; other rows say once, few or many, or leave the size out.

size	D	V	J	length	DNA	CDR3
NA	TRBD2	TRBV6-2/TRBV6-3	TRBJ2-1	14	TGTGCCAGCAGGGGACTAGCGGGAGTCCATGAGCAGTTCTTC	CASRGLAGVHEQFF
few	TRBD2	TRBV18	TRBJ2-7	15	TGTGCCAGCTCACCTGCGGGAGGGCACACCTACGAGCAGTACTTC	CASSPAGGHTYEQYF
NA	TRBD2	TRBV7-9	TRBJ2-5	16	TGTGCCAGCAGCTTACTAGCGGGAGGCCTTTCGGAGACCCAGTACTTC	CASSLLAGGLSETQYF
NA	NA	TRBV7-9	TRBJ1-1	16	TGTGCCAGCAGCTTAGCTGGGGGTGGTGAGAACACTGAAGCTTTCTTT	CASSLAGGGENTEAFF
many	NA	TRBV4-3	TRBJ1-3	15	TGCGCCAGCAGTGACGACGGTAGCTCTGGAAACACCATATATTTT	CASSDDGSSGNTIYF
many	NA	TRBV5-1	TRBJ1-2	14	TGCGCCAGCAGTAGTGGGACGGTCCTTCATGGCTACACCTTC	CASSSGTVLHGYTF
many	NA	TRBV7-2	TRBJ2-1	15	TGTGCCAGCAGCCGGGAAGGGGGCTCCTACAATGAGCAGTTCTTC	CASSREGGSYNEQFF
few	TRBD2	TRBV24-1	TRBJ2-1	16	TGTGCCACCAGTGACTTTACTAGCGGGCAGGGGGGGGAGCAGTTCTTC	CATSDFTSGQGGEQFF
many	NA	TRBV6-6	TRBJ2-7	12	TGTGCCAGCAAGAGGGGTTCCTACGAGCAGTACTTC	CASKRGSYEQYF
many	TRBD1	TRBV7-8	TRBJ2-7	13	TGTGCCAGCAGTAGGGACAGACCCTACGAGCAGTACTTC	CASSRDRPYEQYF
NA	TRBD1	TRBV29-1	TRBJ1-6	13	TGCAGCGCACAGGGGGCTCCCAATTCACCCCTCCACTTT	CSAQGAPNSPLHF
many	NA	TRBV6-2/TRBV6-3	TRBJ2-7	14	TGTGCCAGCAAACAGGTCGGACTCTCCTACGAGCAGTACTTC	CASKQVGLSYEQYF
NA	TRBD1	TRBV24-1	TRBJ2-5	15	TGTGCCACCAGACCGTCACCGGGACAGGGGGAGACCCAGTACTTC	CATRPSPGQGETQYF
NA	NA	TRBV5-1	TRBJ2-7	16	TGCGCCAGCAGCTTGAGGTTGAGGACCGTTGGCGACGAGCAGTACTTC	CASSLRLRTVGDEQYF
many	TRBD1	TRBV4-2	TRBJ1-5	15	TGTGCCAGCAGCCAAGATGGGACAGGGTTTCAGCCCCAGCATTTT	CASSQDGTGFQPQHF
many	NA	TRBV5-5	TRBJ1-5	17	TGTGCCAGCAGCTTGGTGGACCGGGACACACAAGATCAGCCCCAGCATTTT	CASSLVDRDTQDQPQHF
many	TRBD1	TRBV5-5	TRBJ1-5	15	TGTGCCAGCAGCTTGGCTCAGACAGGGAGTCAGCCCCAGCATTTT	CASSLAQTGSQPQHF
few	NA	TRBV5-1	TRBJ1-1	16	TGCGCCAGCAGCTCTACCGGGGGAGTTTGGTACACTGAAGCTTTCTTT	CASSSTGGVWYTEAFF
many	NA	TRBV24-1	TRBJ1-1	15	TGTGCCACCAGTGATTTAAGGGCCCTGGACACTGAAGCTTTCTTT	CATSDLRALDTEAFF
few	TRBD2	TRBV29-1	TRBJ2-1	15	TGCAGCGTTGAGGGGACTAGTATTTTTGGGGATGAGCAGTTCTTC	CSVEGTSIFGDEQFF
many	TRBD2	TRBV5-1	TRBJ2-1	16	TGCGCCAGCCACCCCTTAGCGGGGTTGGCGAAAAATGAGCAGTTCTTC	CASHPLAGLAKNEQFF
NA	TRBD1	TRBV5-6	TRBJ2-7	17	TGTGCCAGCACCCTCATCCGAGACAGGGGGAACTCCTACGAGCAGTACTTC	CASTLIRDRGNSYEQYF
few	TRBD2	TRBV5-5	TRBJ2-3	16	TGTGCCAGCAGCTTCCGGACTAGCGACAACACAGATACGCAGTATTTT	CASSFRTSDNTDTQYF
many	NA	TRBV7-9	TRBJ2-5	16	TGTGCCAGCGCTTTTTGGGGCGACCGAAACACAGAGACCCAGTACTTC	CASAFWGDRNTETQYF
many	TRBD1	TRBV5-1	TRBJ2-6	15	TGCGCCAGCAGCCCACAGGGGTCTGGGGCCAACGTCCTGACTTTC	CASSPQGSGANVLTF
many	NA	TRBV5-1	TRBJ1-1	14	TGCGCCAGCACCGGCGGGGGGATGAACACTGAAGCTTTCTTT	CASTGGGMNTEAFF
few	TRBD1	TRBV12-3/TRBV12-4	TRBJ2-2	16	TGTGCCAGCAGGTTGGGGACAGGGGGTAATACCGGGGAGCTGTTTTTT	CASRLGTGGNTGELFF
many	NA	TRBV10-3	TRBJ2-1	12	TGTGCCATCAGCTCAGGGGACAATGAGCAGTTCTTC	CAISSGDNEQFF
many	NA	TRBV10-3	TRBJ2-2	15	TGTGCCATCGGGACCTTTGGGAGGAACACCGGGGAGCTGTTTTTT	CAIGTFGRNTGELFF
NA	NA	TRBV15	TRBJ2-3	17	TGTGCCACCAGCAGAGAAGTTGCGGGGGCATATGCAGATACGCAGTATTTT	CATSREVAGAYADTQYF
NA	NA	TRBV7-8	TRBJ2-1	15	TGTGCCAGCAGCTTAGCGAGGTGGGCTCAGAATGAGCAGTTCTTC	CASSLARWAQNEQFF
NA	NA	TRBV7-8	TRBJ2-2	15	TGTGCCAGCAGCTTTAGCGGATCGAACACCGGGGAGCTGTTTTTT	CASSFSGSNTGELFF
NA	TRBD1	TRBV6-2/TRBV6-3	TRBJ2-7	16	TGTGCCAGCAGCATAAGGGGACAGACAGCCTCCTACGAGCAGTACTTC	CASSIRGQTASYEQYF
NA	TRBD2	TRBV12-3/TRBV12-4	TRBJ2-1	13	TGTGCCAGCAGACCGGGACTATTCCACGAGCAGTTCTTC	CASRPGLFHEQFF
many	NA	TRBV7-2	TRBJ2-5	14	TGTGCCAGCAGCTTAGTGCGACTAGAAGAGACCCAGTACTTC	CASSLVRLEETQYF
few	NA	TRBV10-3	TRBJ1-4	12	TGTGCCATCAGTGACTCTGCTGAAAAACTGTTTTTT	CAISDSAEKLFF
many	NA	TRBV7-2	TRBJ1-4	15	TGTGCCAGCAGCCCCTATACTGGGGTGGCGGAAAAACTGTTTTTT	CASSPYTGVAEKLFF
few	TRBD2	TRBV9	TRBJ2-7	14	TGTGCCAGCAGCGGACTAGCGGGAGTGGGGGAGCAGTACTTC	CASSGLAGVGEQYF
many	NA	TRBV10-3	TRBJ2-2	16	TGTGCCACCAAGGACAGCGGCCTCCTAATGGGCGGGGAGCTGTTTTTT	CATKDSGLLMGGELFF
many	NA	TRBV6-5	TRBJ1-1	14	TGTGCCAGCACTTTCCGGACCAGGGAAGGGGAAGCTTTCTTT	CASTFRTREGEAFF
many	NA	TRBV5-1	TRBJ2-3	13	TGCGCCAGCAGCTCCCTCGACACAGATACGCAGTATTTT	CASSSLDTDTQYF
few	TRBD1	TRBV28	TRBJ2-5	16	TGTGCCAGCAGTTTAAGGATAGGGGGCAAGTCGGAGACCCAGTACTTC	CASSLRIGGKSETQYF
many	NA	TRBV12-3/TRBV12-4	TRBJ1-2	13	TGTGCCAGCAGTCATTTCCGGGATCGCGTCTACACCTTC	CASSHFRDRVYTF
NA	NA	TRBV19	TRBJ1-2	11	TGTGCCAGTAGTATAGTGGGCGGCTACACCTTC	CASSIVGGYTF
few	TRBD2	TRBV4-2	TRBJ2-5	17	TGTGCCAGCCGACCGGGACTAGCGGGAGAGGGGCAAGAGACCCAGTACTTC	CASRPGLAGEGQETQYF
many	NA	TRBV4-2	TRBJ2-7	17	TGTGCCAGCAGCCATTCGGCTTATACGGGGGGCAATTACGAGCAGTACTTC	CASSHSAYTGGNYEQYF
NA	NA	TRBV2	TRBJ2-5	15	TGTGCCAGCAGTGAAGCGCTTCGGACACGGGGGACCCAGTACTTC	CASSEALRTRGTQYF
many	NA	TRBV6-2/TRBV6-3	TRBJ2-7	12	TGTGCCAGCAGTCCTCTCGGCTCCGAGCAGTACTTC	CASSPLGSEQYF
many	NA	TRBV6-2/TRBV6-3	TRBJ2-7	13	TGTGCCAGCCGAGACGTATCCTCCTACGAGCAGTACTTC	CASRDVSSYEQYF
few	TRBD2	TRBV5-5	TRBJ2-1	18	TGTGCCAGCAGCTTGGTGGTTAGCGGGGGTGGCTCCTACAATGAGCAGTTCTTC	CASSLVVSGGGSYNEQFF
NA	TRBD2	TRBV4-1	TRBJ2-1	16	TGCGCCAGCAGCCAACTCGGGACTAGGGCCTACTCTGAGCAGTTCTTC	CASSQLGTRAYSEQFF
many	NA	TRBV12-3/TRBV12-4	TRBJ2-2	14	TGTGCCAGCTCACTTGGGGGGGCCACCGGGGAGCTGTTTTTT	CASSLGGATGELFF
few	NA	TRBV23-1	TRBJ2-7	15	TGCGCCAGCAGTCAACGTACCTCTGACAGCTACGAGCAGTACTTC	CASSQRTSDSYEQYF
many	NA	TRBV28	TRBJ2-7	14	TGTGCCAGCAAACCCTCGACAAATTTCTACGAGCAGTACTTC	CASKPSTNFYEQYF
few	NA	TRBV20-1	TRBJ2-3	14	TGCAGTGCTAGAGCGCGCAGGGACCCAGATACGCAGTATTTT	CSARARRDPDTQYF
many	NA	TRBV5-6	TRBJ1-2	12	TGTGCCAGCAGCTACCGTTTGCTAAGCTACACCTTC	CASSYRLLSYTF
few	NA	TRBV7-2	TRBJ2-5	12	TGTGCCAGCAGTTCCCTCCTGAAGACCCAGTACTTC	CASSSLLKTQYF
many	TRBD1	TRBV6-1	TRBJ1-1	15	TGTGCCAGCAGTGGGACAGGGACACCCAACACTGAAGCTTTCTTT	CASSGTGTPNTEAFF
many	TRBD1	TRBV6-1	TRBJ1-5	17	TGTGCCAGCAGCAACCCCGGGGACAGGCAGCACAATCAGCCCCAGCATTTT	CASSNPGDRQHNQPQHF
many	NA	TRBV6-2/TRBV6-3	TRBJ2-7	14	TGTGCCAGCACGGGCCGCCTTAGCTCCTACGAGCAGTACTTC	CASTGRLSSYEQYF